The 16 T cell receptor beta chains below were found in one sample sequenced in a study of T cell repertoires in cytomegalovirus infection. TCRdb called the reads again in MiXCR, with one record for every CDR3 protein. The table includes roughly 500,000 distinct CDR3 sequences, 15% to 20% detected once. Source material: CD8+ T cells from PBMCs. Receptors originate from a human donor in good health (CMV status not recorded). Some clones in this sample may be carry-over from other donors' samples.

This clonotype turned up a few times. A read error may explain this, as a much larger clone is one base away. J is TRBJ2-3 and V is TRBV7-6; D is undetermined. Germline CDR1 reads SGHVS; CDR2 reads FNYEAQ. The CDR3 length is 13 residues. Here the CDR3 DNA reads TGTGCCAGCAGTTCAACAGCCACAGATACGCAGAATTTT. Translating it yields CASSSTATDTQNF.

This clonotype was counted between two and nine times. For the CDR3, the DNA is TGCGCCAGCAGCCTAAGGACAGGGCCCGGGGAGCTGTTTTTT. Amino acid sequence: CASSLRTGPGELFF. The chain combines TRBV5-1 with TRBJ2-2; 8 bases are shared with TRBD1. Germline-derived CDR1 and CDR2 are SGHRS and YFSETQ. The CDR3 is made up of 14 amino acids. Trimming took 4 bases from V and 6 from J; bases not matched to a gene: 5.

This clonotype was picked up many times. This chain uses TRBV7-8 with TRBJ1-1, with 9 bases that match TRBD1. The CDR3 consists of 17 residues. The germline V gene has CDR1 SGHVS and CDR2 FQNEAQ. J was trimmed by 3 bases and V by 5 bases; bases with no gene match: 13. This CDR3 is CASSHTGGRNEDTEAFF. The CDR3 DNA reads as TGTGCCAGCAGCCACACAGGGGGCCGGAACGAGGACACTGAAGCTTTCTTT.

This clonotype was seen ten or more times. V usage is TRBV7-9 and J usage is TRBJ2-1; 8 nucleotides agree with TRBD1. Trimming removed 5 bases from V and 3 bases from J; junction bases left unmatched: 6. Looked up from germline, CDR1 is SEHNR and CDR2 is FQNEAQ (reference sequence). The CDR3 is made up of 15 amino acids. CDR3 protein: CASSVRDRNYNEQFF. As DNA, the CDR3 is TGTGCCAGCAGCGTCCGGGACAGGAACTACAATGAGCAGTTCTTC.

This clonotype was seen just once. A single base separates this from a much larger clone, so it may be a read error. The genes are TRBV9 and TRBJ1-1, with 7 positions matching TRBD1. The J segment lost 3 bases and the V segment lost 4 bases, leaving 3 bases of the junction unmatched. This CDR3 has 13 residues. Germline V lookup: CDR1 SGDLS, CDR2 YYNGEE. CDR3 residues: CASSQTGHTEAFF. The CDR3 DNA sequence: TGTGCCAGCAGCCAGACAGGGCACACTGAAGCTTTCTTT.

For the CDR3, the DNA is TGTGCCAGCAGTTTGATTCCGCACGAGCAGTACTTC. This encodes CASSLIPHEQYF. The J gene is TRBJ2-7, the V gene TRBV28, with unresolved D. Germline CDR1 MDHEN, CDR2 SYDVKM. Trimming shortened V by 3 bases and J by 5 bases, and 8 bases separated the two germline ends. The CDR3 extends over 12 amino acids.

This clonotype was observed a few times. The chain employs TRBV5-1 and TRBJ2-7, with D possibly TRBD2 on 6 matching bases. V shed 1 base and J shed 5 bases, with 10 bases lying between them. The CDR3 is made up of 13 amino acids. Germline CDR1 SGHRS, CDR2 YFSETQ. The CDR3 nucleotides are TGCGCCAGCAGCTTGCCTAGCGACGACGAGCAGTACTTC. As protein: CASSLPSDDEQYF.

The CDR3 nucleotides are TGTGCCAGCAGCCCCGAGTTTGCGACTACCCCCCACGAGCAGTACTTC. It specifies CASSPEFATTPHEQYF. The chain is built from TRBV3-1 and TRBJ2-7, with D tentatively TRBD2 (5 bases). This CDR3 is built from 16 residues. Trimming took off 4 bases at V and 5 bases at J, with 21 bases between the two ends. The germline V gene encodes CDR1 LGHDT and CDR2 YNNKEL (reference sequence).

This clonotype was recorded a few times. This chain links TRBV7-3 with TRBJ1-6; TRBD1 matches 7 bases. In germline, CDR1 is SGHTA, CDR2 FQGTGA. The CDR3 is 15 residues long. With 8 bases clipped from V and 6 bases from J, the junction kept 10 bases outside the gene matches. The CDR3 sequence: CASAWQAGGNSPLHF. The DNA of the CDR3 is TGTGCCAGCGCCTGGCAGGCAGGGGGTAATTCACCCCTCCACTTT.

The CDR3 DNA follows: TGTGCCAGCAGCCCACTCCCGGGACACCCTGAAGCTTTCTTT. Protein: CASSPLPGHPEAFF. This chain joins TRBV5-4 and TRBJ1-1, with D possibly matching TRBD1 (6 bases). Trimming stripped 4 bases from V and 6 bases from J, with 16 bases between. Germline-derived CDR1 and CDR2 are SGHNT and YYREEE (reference sequence). The CDR3 covers 14 residues.

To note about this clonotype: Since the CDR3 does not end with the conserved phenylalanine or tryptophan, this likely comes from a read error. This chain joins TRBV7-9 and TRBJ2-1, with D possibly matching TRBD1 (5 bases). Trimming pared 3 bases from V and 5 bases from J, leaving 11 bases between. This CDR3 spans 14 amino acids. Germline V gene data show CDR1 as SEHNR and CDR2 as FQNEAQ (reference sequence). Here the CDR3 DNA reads TGTGCCAGCAGCTTGCAGGGAACGAACAATGAGCAGTTCTAC. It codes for CASSLQGTNNEQFY.

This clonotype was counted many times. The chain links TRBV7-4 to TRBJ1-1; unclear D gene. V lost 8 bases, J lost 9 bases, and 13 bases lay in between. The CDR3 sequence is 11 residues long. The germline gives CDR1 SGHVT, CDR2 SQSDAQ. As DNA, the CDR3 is TGTGCCAGCCTAAAGGCCGGAAAAGCTTTCTTT. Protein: CASLKAGKAFF.

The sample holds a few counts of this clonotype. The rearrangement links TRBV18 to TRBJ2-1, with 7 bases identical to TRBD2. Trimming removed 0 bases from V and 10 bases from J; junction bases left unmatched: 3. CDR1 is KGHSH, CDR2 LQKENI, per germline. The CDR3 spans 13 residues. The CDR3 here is CASSPPVGGEQFF. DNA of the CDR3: TGTGCCAGCTCACCACCGGTGGGAGGGGAGCAGTTCTTC.

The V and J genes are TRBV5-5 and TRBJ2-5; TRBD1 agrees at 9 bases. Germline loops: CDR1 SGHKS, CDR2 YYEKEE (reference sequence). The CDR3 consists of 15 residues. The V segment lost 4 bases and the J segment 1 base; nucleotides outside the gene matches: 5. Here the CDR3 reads CASSPGQGSQETQYF. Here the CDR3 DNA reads TGTGCCAGCAGCCCGGGACAGGGAAGCCAAGAGACCCAGTACTTC.

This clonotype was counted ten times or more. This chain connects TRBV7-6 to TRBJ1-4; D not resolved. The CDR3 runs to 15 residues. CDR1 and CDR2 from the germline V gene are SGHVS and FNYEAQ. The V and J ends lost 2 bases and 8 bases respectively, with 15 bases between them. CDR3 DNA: TGTGCCAGCAGCTTACTTGGAAAGGGTGTCGAAAAACTGTTTTTT. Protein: CASSLLGKGVEKLFF.

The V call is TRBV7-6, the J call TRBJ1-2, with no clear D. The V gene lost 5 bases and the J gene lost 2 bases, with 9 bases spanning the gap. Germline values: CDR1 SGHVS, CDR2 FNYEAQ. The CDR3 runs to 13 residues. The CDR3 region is CASSHGINYGYTF. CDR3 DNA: TGTGCCAGCAGCCATGGGATCAACTATGGCTACACCTTC.